These 24 T cell receptor beta chains came from one sample sequenced in a study of blood T cell repertoires in COVID-19. Libraries were prepared by immunoSEQ multiplex PCR; TCRdb keeps only in-frame clonotypes and omits some of them. Among 250,000 to 350,000 clones listed, approximately 84% were seen once. Sequencing was carried out using peripheral blood. The receptor set was obtained from a human donor with COVID-19, enrolled during active disease. The donor label of this sample is uncertain.

This chain joins TRBV11-2 and TRBJ1-1; maybe TRBD1 (5 bases). The V end was cut by 1 base, the J end by 0 bases, with 6 bases between. CDR1 and CDR2 from the germline V gene are SGHAT and FQNNGV. This CDR3 has 14 residues. The CDR3 DNA follows: TGTGCCAGCAGCTTAGCGGGGGTGAACACTGAAGCTTTCTTT. This codes for CASSLAGVNTEAFF.

The V gene is TRBV11-2, the J gene TRBJ2-5; 7 bases map to TRBD2. V gave up 0 bases and J gave up 1 base; unmatched junction bases: 2. The CDR3 contains 15 residues. Germline values: CDR1 SGHAT, CDR2 FQNNGV. The CDR3 sequence: CASSLDASGQETQYF. CDR3 DNA sequence: TGTGCCAGCAGCTTAGATGCTAGCGGCCAAGAGACCCAGTACTTC. Supplemented by reference TRBV11-2 and TRBJ2-5, the full variable domain reads EAGVAQSPRYKIIEKRQSVAFWCNPISGHATLYWYQQILGQGPKLLIQFQNNGVVDDSQLPKDRFSAERLKGVDSTLKIQPAKLEDSAVYLCASSLDASGQETQYFGPGTRLLVL.

V gene TRBV19 combines with J gene TRBJ2-3, with D unclear. The CDR3 runs 13 residues. Trimming took 6 bases from V and 0 from J, leaving 7 bases between them. CDR1 is LNHDA, CDR2 SQIVND, per germline (reference sequence). The CDR3 loop is CASSSVSTDTQYF. The CDR3 DNA is TGTGCCAGTAGCTCCGTTAGCACAGATACGCAGTATTTT. Drawing the rest from reference TRBV19 and TRBJ2-3, the complete variable domain is DGGITQSPKYLFRKEGQNVTLSCEQNLNHDAMYWYRQDPGQGLRLIYYSQIVNDFQKGDIAEGYSVSREKKESFPLTVTSAQKNPTAFYLCASSSVSTDTQYFGPGTRLTVL.

The V call is TRBV6-4, the J call TRBJ2-5; TRBD1 aligns across 8 bases. V dropped 7 bases and J dropped 2; count of bases not matched to a gene: 15. Germline-derived CDR1 and CDR2 are MRHNA and SNTAGT. This CDR3 contains 17 residues. CDR3 DNA sequence: TGTGCCAGCAAACCTGACAGGGGCCGGGGGCGGCAAGAGACCCAGTACTTC. It is translated as CASKPDRGRGRQETQYF.

Worth noting for this clone: Relative to the germline gene, one junction end is altered; a read error may explain this. The gene calls are TRBV7-7 and TRBJ1-4; TRBD1 matches at 7 bases. Germline CDR1 is SSHAT and CDR2 is FNYEAQ (reference sequence). The CDR3 consists of 15 residues. This chain's CDR3 is CASSLRQGPNEKLFF. DNA for the CDR3: TGTGCTAGCAGCCTACGACAGGGCCCTAATGAAAAACTGTTTTTT.

This clone was seen only once. This chain uses TRBV21-1 with TRBJ2-7; TRBD2, the table's D call, was not compared with the DNA. TRBV21-1 is flagged as a pseudogene. The CDR3 runs to 14 residues. CDR3 in amino acids: CASPRRGGLYEQYF. The DNA of the CDR3 is TGTGCCAGCCCCCGGAGAGGAGGACTCTACGAGCAGTACTTC.

The rearrangement joins TRBV28 to TRBJ2-5, with TRBD1 identical over 9 bases. CDR3 length: 14 amino acids. Germline CDR1 reads MDHEN; CDR2 reads SYDVKM. V was pared by 7 bases and J by 5 bases, with 8 bases of the junction left unmatched. The CDR3 nucleotides are TGTGCCAGCAATCCGGGACAGGGAGGCGAGACCCAGTACTTC. This encodes CASNPGQGGETQYF.

V gene TRBV29-1 combines with J gene TRBJ1-1; D is ambiguous. V was cut by 7 bases and J by 0 bases, with 12 bases left in between. The CDR3 consists of 13 residues. Germline CDR1 SQVTM, CDR2 ANQGSEA. The chain's CDR3 is CSASASLNTEAFF. CDR3 in DNA: TGCAGCGCCTCCGCGTCTTTGAACACTGAAGCTTTCTTT.

The chain has TRBV12-5 and TRBJ2-7, with D maybe TRBD2 (5 bases). Germline V CDR1 and CDR2: LGHNT, FRNRAP. Deletions cut 3 bases from V and 0 bases from J, with 6 bases between. The CDR3 contains 13 residues. CDR3 residues: CASGFGVSYEQYF. In DNA form, the CDR3 reads TGTGCTAGTGGTTTCGGGGTCTCCTACGAGCAGTACTTC.

The chain employs TRBV25-1 and TRBJ1-2; TRBD1 is a possible D gene (5 bases). CDR3 length: 14 amino acids. CDR1 and CDR2 (germline): MGHDK, SYGVNS. Trimming took 4 bases from V and 4 from J, leaving 13 bases between them. The CDR3 DNA follows: TGTGCCAGCAGTGTCGGTGGGGGGGGCTATGGCTACACCTTC. Amino acid sequence: CASSVGGGGYGYTF.

V usage is TRBV5-6 and J usage is TRBJ2-5, with 13 bases matching TRBD2. V shed 3 bases, J shed 4 bases, and the junction held 6 bases outside the gene matches. Per germline, CDR1 SGHDT and CDR2 YYEEEE. The CDR3 has 16 amino acids. CDR3 in DNA: TGTGCCAGCAGCTGGACGGGACTAGCGGGAACAGAGACCCAGTACTTC. It yields the protein CASSWTGLAGTETQYF.

This chain links TRBV6-5 with TRBJ1-1; unclear D gene. V was pared by 7 bases and J by 10 bases, with 13 bases between. The germline gives CDR1 MNHEY, CDR2 SVGAGI. This CDR3 spans 11 amino acids. CDR3 sequence (DNA): TGTGCCAGCACCCAGTTCCGTGTAGCTTTCTTT. It translates to CASTQFRVAFF.

The V and J genes are TRBV6-1 and TRBJ2-7; 7 nucleotides line up with TRBD1. V shed 0 bases and J 1 base; nucleotides not matched to a gene: 6. Germline CDR1 MNHNS, CDR2 SASEGT. This CDR3 is 16 amino acids long. The CDR3 loop is CASSEALQGRSYEQYF. In nucleotides, the CDR3 is TGTGCCAGCAGTGAAGCATTACAGGGGAGATCCTACGAGCAGTACTTC.

This sequence joins TRBV5-4 and TRBJ1-3; D may be TRBD1 (6 bases). Germline V gene lookup returns CDR1 SGHNT and CDR2 YYREEE (reference sequence). Trimming shortened V by 0 bases and J by 4 bases, and 20 bases separated the two germline ends. The CDR3 spans 18 residues. The CDR3 sequence: CASSLDLKYRESGNTIYF. CDR3 DNA sequence: TGTGCCAGCAGCTTGGATTTAAAATACAGGGAGTCCGGAAACACCATATATTTT.

The CDR3, as DNA: TGTGCCAGTAGTGTAACTACAGGGGGCAGAACTGAAGCTTTCTTT. It specifies CASSVTTGGRTEAFF. This chain joins TRBV19 and TRBJ1-1; 9 nucleotides match TRBD1. V lost 5 bases and J lost 5; bases outside the gene matches: 9. CDR3 length: 15 residues. Germline CDR1 LNHDA, CDR2 SQIVND (reference sequence).

This rearrangement joins TRBV19 to TRBJ2-1, with 13 positions matching TRBD2. The CDR3 is 15 residues long. Germline V gene data show CDR1 as LNHDA and CDR2 as SQIVND (reference sequence). The V and J ends lost 3 bases and 9 bases, in that order; junction bases with no gene match: 5. This CDR3 reads CASSIGLAGVGEQFF. The CDR3 nucleotides read TGTGCCAGTAGTATCGGACTAGCGGGAGTTGGTGAGCAGTTCTTC.

V is TRBV19 and J is TRBJ2-3; 8 bases are shared with TRBD1. Germline trimming cut 5 bases from V and 2 bases from J; bases unmatched to any gene: 3. Per germline, CDR1 LNHDA and CDR2 SQIVND (reference sequence). The CDR3 covers 14 residues. The CDR3 spells CASSPGQATDTQYF. CDR3 sequence (DNA): TGTGCCAGTAGTCCGGGACAGGCCACAGATACGCAGTATTTT.

The rearrangement joins TRBV6-1 to TRBJ2-7; D perhaps matches TRBD1 (5 bases). The CDR3 is made up of 16 amino acids. CDR1 and CDR2 from the germline V gene are MNHNS and SASEGT. V was trimmed by 1 base and J by 2 bases, leaving 15 bases between them. The DNA of the CDR3 is TGTGCCAGCAGTGAAGGAACAACTGGGGCCACCTACGAGCAGTACTTC. Its protein product is CASSEGTTGATYEQYF.

In the case of this clone: Other DNA sequences of this sample code for an identical CDR3. The rearrangement joins TRBV19 to TRBJ2-3; a weak D match, TRBD1 (6 bases). The CDR3 totals 13 residues. Germline lookup yields CDR1 LNHDA and CDR2 SQIVND (reference sequence). The V and J ends lost 1 base and 4 bases respectively, with 6 bases between them. CDR3 sequence (DNA): TGTGCCAGTAGTATAGGGGGGCCAGATACGCAGTATTTT. Translation gives CASSIGGPDTQYF.

The chain recombines TRBV4-1 with TRBJ1-1, with TRBD1 as a possible D gene (5 bases). The germline V gene encodes CDR1 MGHRA and CDR2 YSYEKL. The CDR3 spans 16 residues. V lost 6 bases to trimming and J lost 3 bases, with 20 bases between them. The CDR3 nucleotides read TGCGCCAGCAGTCCGTCAGGGACCCCGGGGGACACTGAAGCTTTCTTT. Its protein product is CASSPSGTPGDTEAFF.

V is TRBV5-1 and J is TRBJ2-4; 7 bases agree with TRBD1. CDR1 and CDR2 (germline): SGHRS, YFSETQ. The V gene end was trimmed by 4 bases and the J gene end by 6 bases; junction bases not matched to a gene: 7. This CDR3 region has 14 residues. CDR3 in amino acids: CASSQGTVINIQYF. In DNA, the CDR3 is TGCGCCAGCAGCCAAGGGACAGTAATAAACATTCAGTACTTC. Complete variable domain (other parts from reference TRBV5-1 and TRBJ2-4): KAGVTQTPRYLIKTRGQQVTLSCSPISGHRSVSWYQQTPGQGLQFLFEYFSETQRNKGNFPGRFSGRQFSNSRSEMNVSTLELGDSALYLCASSQGTVINIQYFGAGTRLSVL.

The rearrangement joins TRBV30 to TRBJ2-2; TRBD2 matches 13 bases. Germline V gene lookup returns CDR1 GTSNPN and CDR2 SVGIG (reference sequence). CDR3 length equals 14 residues. With V trimmed by 3 bases and J by 6 bases, 1 base remained unmatched. The CDR3 DNA follows: TGTGCCTGGAGGGGACTAGCGGGACCCGGGGAGCTGTTTTTT. Translated: CAWRGLAGPGELFF.

J is TRBJ2-7 and V is TRBV2; weak D call: TRBD2 (6 bases). Germline CDR1 SNHLY, CDR2 FYNNEI. The length of the CDR3 is 15 residues. With 3 bases removed from V and 0 bases from J, the gap between germline ends came to 12 bases. The CDR3 reads CASSDLTGVSYEQYF. CDR3 DNA: TGTGCCAGCAGTGATTTAACGGGAGTCTCCTACGAGCAGTACTTC.

CDR3: CASEGESSYNEQFF. CDR3 DNA sequence: TGTGCCAGCGAAGGAGAGAGCTCCTACAATGAGCAGTTCTTC. The genes are TRBV7-9 and TRBJ2-1; D not resolved. The CDR3 loop spans 14 amino acids. Looked up from germline, CDR1 is SEHNR and CDR2 is FQNEAQ (reference sequence). Deletions cut 8 bases from V and 0 bases from J, with 11 bases between. The full variable domain, rest sourced from reference TRBV7-9 and TRBJ2-1, is DTGVSQNPRHKITKRGQNVTFRCDPISEHNRLYWYRQTLGQGPEFLTYFQNEAQLEKSRLLSDRFSAERPKGSFSTLEIQRTEQGDSAMYLCASEGESSYNEQFFGPGTRLTVL.